This passage covers 3 T cell receptor beta chains from one sample sequenced in a study of blood T cell repertoires in COVID-19. Some clones are missing from TCRdb's copy, which holds only in-frame ones; the method was immunoSEQ multiplex PCR. The data contain about 270,000 clones, approximately 84% of them singletons. Specimen: peripheral blood. Receptor source: a human donor with COVID-19, enrolled during active disease. The donor label of this sample is uncertain.

The genes are TRBV7-2 and TRBJ2-7; tentatively, D is TRBD1 (5 bases). This CDR3 has 14 amino acids. Germline CDR1 is SGHTA and CDR2 is FQGNSA. The germline V and J ends were trimmed by 5 bases and 2 bases, with 13 bases remaining between them. The CDR3 region is CASSLGPPTYEQYF. The DNA for the CDR3 is TGTGCCAGCAGCCTGGGGCCCCCCACCTACGAGCAGTACTTC.

The gene calls are TRBV27 and TRBJ1-5, with D possibly matching TRBD1 (5 bases). The V end was cut by 5 bases, the J end by 4 bases, with 9 bases between. The germline V gene encodes CDR1 MNHEY and CDR2 SMNVEV (reference sequence). There are 13 residues in the CDR3. The CDR3 reads CASSIDRNQPQHF. CDR3 in DNA: TGTGCCAGCAGTATAGACAGAAATCAGCCCCAGCATTTT.

The V call is TRBV3-1 (or the pseudogene TRBV3-2), the J call TRBJ2-5; D gene uncertain. The V end lost 5 bases, the J end lost 2 bases, and 9 bases lay between the germline ends. The CDR3 is made up of 13 amino acids. Germline lookup yields CDR1 LGHDT and CDR2 YNNKEL (reference sequence). In nucleotides, the CDR3 is TGTGCCAGCAGCTCGGGTCGTCAAGAGACCCAGTACTTC. Residues: CASSSGRQETQYF.